The clone carrying this TCR beta chain appeared many times. The antigen remains undetermined. Via MiXCR, TCRdb re-called the 5' RACE reads, giving one row per CDR3 protein. The sample has 35,000 to 50,000 distinct CDR3 sequences; more than 9.5% are singletons. The entry originates in a study of CD8 T cells in ankylosing spondylitis. CDR3 length equals 16 residues. Trimming shortened V by 4 bases and J by 1 base, and 16 bases separated the two germline ends. In germline, CDR1 is SGHVS, CDR2 FQNEAQ. Whole-study results and caveats: Earlier reports found some motif variants in synovial fluid and blood in reactive arthritis. A motif of 8 or 9 highly homologous TCR beta variants was seen as apparently characteristic of ankylosing spondylitis blood. Significant enrichment of disease-linked clones was reported in matched ankylosing spondylitis synovial fluid.

The rearrangement links TRBV7-8 to TRBJ2-5; D remains unclear. The origin of this receptor is a male donor with ankylosing spondylitis or in good health (not recorded which). The sample was blood, either unsorted or a sorted T cell fraction (not recorded which). The CDR3 region is CASSSFGSVGQETQYF. CDR3 nucleotide sequence: TGTGCCAGCAGCTCCTTTGGCAGTGTAGGCCAAGAGACCCAGTACTTC.